This T cell receptor beta chain is drawn from a study of blood T cell repertoires in COVID-19. For the study at large: COVID-19 samples, acute and convalescent, were from the United States, Italy and Spain. PBMCs, B-cell-depleted T cells, or T cells provided the cDNA or gDNA that made up the material.

Original processing notes: Estimates of nucleated cell counts were drawn from the amplification of reference gene primers. Repertoires were generated with immunoSEQ multiplex PCR, while TCRdb's copy carries only in-frame clones and drops some. V and J calls and clone size are copied from that table; D and trimming were computed from the DNA. Here the sample spans over 45,000 clones, roughly 84% being singletons. Germline V CDR1 and CDR2: SGHTA, FQGNSA. V lost 4 bases to trimming and J lost 11 bases, with 14 bases between them. CDR3 length: 12 residues. The origin of this receptor is a man aged 70 or older with acute or convalescent COVID-19. Sequenced material: peripheral blood. The chain couples TRBV7-2 to TRBJ1-1; the D is unclear. The CDR3 sequence: CASSSRPTEAFF. The CDR3 DNA is TGTGCCAGCAGCTCCCGTCCCACGGAGGCTTTCTTT.